Each of the 16 T cell receptor beta chains below was sequenced from the same sample in a study of CD8 T cells in ankylosing spondylitis. These TCRs' antigens remain unknown. TCRdb re-analysed the 5' RACE reads in MiXCR, keeping a single row per CDR3 protein. The sample yields hundreds of thousands of distinct CDR3 sequences, approximately 12% seen once. Findings of the study overall: A TCR beta motif of eight or nine highly homologous variants seemed to mark ankylosing spondylitis blood.

The sequenced sample was blood, either unsorted or a sorted T cell fraction (not recorded which). These receptors all come from a male donor with ankylosing spondylitis.

This clonotype was picked up many times. This CDR3 is CSGGQNTGELFF. DNA for the CDR3: TGCAGCGGGGGACAGAACACCGGGGAGCTGTTTTTT. The V gene is TRBV29-1, the J gene TRBJ2-2, with D perhaps matching TRBD1 (6 bases). The CDR3 is made up of 12 amino acids. Germline CDR1 reads SQVTM; CDR2 reads ANQGSEA. The V end was cut by 7 bases, the J end by 1 base, with 7 bases between.

The V gene is TRBV10-3, the J gene TRBJ2-3; 10 bases align to TRBD2. Germline V CDR1 and CDR2: ENHRY, SYGVKD. J lost 6 bases, V lost 0 bases, and 6 bases had no gene match. The CDR3 extends over 16 amino acids. The CDR3 protein is CAISESQAGGLDTQYF. CDR3 nucleotides: TGTGCCATCAGTGAGTCGCAAGCGGGGGGGCTCGATACGCAGTATTTT.

This clonotype was seen ten or more times. V gene TRBV29-1 combines with J gene TRBJ2-1; D is undetermined. Germline V gene sequence: CDR1 SQVTM, CDR2 ANQGSEA. The V gene lost 4 bases and the J gene lost 0 bases, with 13 bases spanning the gap. There are 15 residues in the CDR3. The DNA for the CDR3 is TGCAGCGTTGGGACCAGATCGAGCTCCTACAATGAGCAGTTCTTC. It yields the protein CSVGTRSSSYNEQFF.

This clonotype was counted between two and nine times. V gene TRBV4-3 combines with J gene TRBJ1-5; D might be TRBD1 (5 bases). CDR3 length: 16 residues. V lost 0 bases and J lost 6, with 15 bases in between. The germline V gene encodes CDR1 LGHNA and CDR2 YSLEER. The DNA of the CDR3 is TGCGCCAGCAGCCAAGATATCGCAGGGTCAGCTCAGCCCCAGCATTTT. Protein product: CASSQDIAGSAQPQHF.

The chain's CDR3 is CASSQGGTREGNEQFF. Written as DNA, the CDR3 is TGCGCCAGCAGCCAGGGGGGGACTAGGGAGGGTAATGAGCAGTTCTTC. The chain links TRBV4-1 to TRBJ2-1, with 8 bases lining up with TRBD2. Germline CDR1 is MGHRA and CDR2 is YSYEKL. V trimming: 3 bases; J trimming: 7 bases; junction bases outside the gene matches: 11. This CDR3 region has 16 residues.

This clonotype has a handful of counts. The chain has TRBV20-1 and TRBJ2-1, with D unresolved. The CDR3 totals 14 residues. Trimming stripped 6 bases from V and 4 bases from J, with 16 bases between. The germline V gene has CDR1 DFQATT and CDR2 SNEGSKA (reference sequence). The CDR3 DNA reads as TGCAGTGCCCTGAGAACCGAGCTGTACAATGAGCAGTTCTTC. As protein: CSALRTELYNEQFF.

This clonotype was recorded a few times. The genes are TRBV6-1 and TRBJ2-3; D uncertain. Trimming stripped 6 bases from V and 2 bases from J, with 15 bases between. The V gene's germline CDR1 is MNHNS and CDR2 SASEGT. The CDR3 spans 15 residues. CDR3 loop: CASSPTHPPTDTQYF. In nucleotides, the CDR3 is TGTGCCAGCAGCCCTACTCACCCACCCACAGATACGCAGTATTTT.

This clonotype was counted only a few times. V gene TRBV27 combines with J gene TRBJ1-2, with D possibly being TRBD1 (6 bases). This CDR3 region has 12 residues. Germline lookup yields CDR1 MNHEY and CDR2 SMNVEV (reference sequence). Trimming cost V 8 bases and J 4 bases, with 11 bases left between them. The DNA for the CDR3 is TGTGCCAGCTGGCAGGGGACCTATGGCTACACCTTC. Encoded protein: CASWQGTYGYTF.

This clonotype showed up just a few times. V gene TRBV7-2 combines with J gene TRBJ2-5; 9 bases are a match to TRBD1. This CDR3 region has 16 residues. With 5 bases clipped from V and 2 bases from J, the junction kept 9 bases outside the gene matches. Germline V gene lookup returns CDR1 SGHTA and CDR2 FQGNSA. The DNA for the CDR3 is TGTGCCAGCAGCCCAAGGCGGACAGGGGCGCAAGAGACCCAGTACTTC. It is translated as CASSPRRTGAQETQYF. Complete variable domain (other parts from reference TRBV7-2 and TRBJ2-5): GAGVSQSPSNKVTEKGKDVELRCDPISGHTALYWYRQSLGQGLEFLIYFQGNSAPDKSGLPSDRFSAERTGGSVSTLTIQRTQQEDSAVYLCASSPRRTGAQETQYFGPGTRLLVL.

V gene TRBV10-3 combines with J gene TRBJ2-6; D is undetermined. The CDR3 contains 17 residues. In germline, CDR1 is ENHRY, CDR2 SYGVKD. Between the trimmed V and J ends, which lost 2 bases and 0 bases, there was a span of 11 bases. The chain's CDR3 is CAISEGGVRSGANVLTF. The CDR3, as DNA: TGTGCCATCAGTGAGGGCGGCGTCCGCTCTGGGGCCAACGTCCTGACTTTC.

This sequence joins TRBV27 and TRBJ2-7; 12 bases align to TRBD2. Trimming at V came to 5 bases and at J to 9 bases, leaving 8 bases not matched to a gene. CDR1 MNHEY and CDR2 SMNVEV come from the germline V gene (reference sequence). The CDR3 length is 14 residues. The CDR3 region has the DNA TGTGCCAGCAGTCAAGGACTAGCGGGAATCGTGCAGTACTTC. It codes for CASSQGLAGIVQYF.

Of note for this clonotype: A read error may explain this, as a much larger clone is one base away. J is TRBJ1-1 and V is TRBV10-3, with D hard to call. From germline, CDR1 is ENHRY and CDR2 SYGVKD. The CDR3 has 14 amino acids. This CDR3 reads CAISDRIGNTEAYF. The CDR3 nucleotides read TGTGCCATCAGTGATCGGATCGGGAACACTGAAGCTTACTTT.

The chain carries TRBV20-1 and TRBJ2-5; maybe TRBD1 (7 bases). Germline V gene sequence: CDR1 DFQATT, CDR2 SNEGSKA (reference sequence). V lost 0 bases and J 5 bases, leaving 16 bases between the germline ends. CDR3 size: 15 residues. The CDR3: CSARDFKGAGETQYF. CDR3 DNA: TGCAGTGCTAGAGATTTCAAGGGGGCGGGGGAGACCCAGTACTTC.

V and J are TRBV7-9 and TRBJ1-2; 7 nucleotides align to TRBD1. The CDR3 totals 14 residues. Germline CDR1 and CDR2: SEHNR and FQNEAQ (reference sequence). V lost 2 bases to trimming and J lost 3 bases; unmatched junction nucleotides: 3. CDR3 DNA sequence: TGTGCCAGCAGCTTATTCGGGACAGACTATGGCTACACCTTC. Translation gives CASSLFGTDYGYTF.

The chain carries TRBV24-1 and TRBJ1-5; D is perhaps TRBD1 (6 bases). The length of the CDR3 is 13 residues. V shed 5 bases and J shed 11 bases, with 15 bases lying between them. Germline values: CDR1 KGHDR, CDR2 SFDVKD. The CDR3 DNA sequence: TGTGCCACCAGTGGGGGGGGGGCTCTGGCCCAGCATTTT. Amino acids: CATSGGGALAQHF.

The sample holds a few counts of this clonotype. The gene calls are TRBV28 and TRBJ2-5; 14 bases are a match to TRBD2. CDR1 MDHEN and CDR2 SYDVKM come from the germline V gene. The length of the CDR3 is 14 residues. The V and J ends lost 6 bases and 5 bases, in that order; junction bases with no gene match: 2. This chain's CDR3 is CASRGTSGSETQYF. For the CDR3, the DNA is TGTGCCAGCAGGGGGACTAGCGGGAGTGAGACCCAGTACTTC.